Shown below are 4 T cell receptor beta chains from a single sample sequenced in a study of monozygotic twins with inflammatory bowel disease. One entry per CDR3 protein, without DNA, is what TCRdb gives after re-calling the 5' RACE reads. The sample has 200,000 to 250,000 distinct CDR3 sequences. The sequenced material came from blood. These receptor sequences come from a human donor with ulcerative colitis or Crohn's disease, or a healthy co-twin of an affected twin (not recorded which).

This chain uses TRBV5-5 with TRBJ2-5; with no DNA, the TCRdb D assignment of TRBD2 cannot be verified. Germline CDR1 reads SGHKS; CDR2 reads YYEKEE (reference sequence). The CDR3 runs to 17 residues. The CDR3 protein is CASSRRGSGGAGETQYF.

CDR3 loop: CASSLGWSNQPQHF. The chain employs TRBV2 and TRBJ1-5. Looked up from germline, CDR1 is SNHLY and CDR2 is FYNNEI. CDR3 length: 14 residues. Together with reference TRBV2 and TRBJ1-5, the CDR3 gives the full variable domain: EPEVTQTPSHQVTQMGQEVILRCVPISNHLYFYWYRQILGQKVEFLVSFYNNEISEKSEIFDDQFSVERPDGSNFTLKIRSTKLEDSAMYFCASSLGWSNQPQHFGDGTRLSIL.

CDR3 loop: CASSVSENTGELFF. The chain links TRBV2 to TRBJ2-2. The CDR3 contains 14 residues. Germline CDR1 reads SNHLY; CDR2 reads FYNNEI.

V and J are TRBV12-3 or TRBV12-4 and TRBJ2-7; as DNA is missing, the TRBD1 call by TCRdb cannot be tested. This CDR3 comprises 14 residues. This CDR3 is CATPFEPHVYEQYF.